Described below is a single T cell receptor (beta chain) sequence and its context. The antigen is unknown. This CDR3 has 19 residues. CDR1 and CDR2 (germline): LGHNA, YNFKEQ. Trimming stripped 3 bases from V and 2 bases from J, with 20 bases between. Researchers isolated at least 6.5 million PBMCs per sample. Extraction of total RNA produced a minimum of 6 micrograms from each sample. The data belong to a study of blood T cells in healthy people across ages. Study-level results: Diversity was estimated from one million T cells, and these estimates were considered underestimates. The percentage of naive T cells correlated strongly with TCR beta diversity.

Combining a sample-barcoded 5' primer with a J-beta primer mix, a second PCR ran for 7 to 11 cycles. One entry per CDR3 protein results from TCRdb running MiXCR on the 5' RACE reads. Seen here are about a million distinct CDR3 sequences, about 53% observed once, and the top ten hold about a fifth. The chain uses TRBV4-2 and TRBJ2-6, with D possibly matching TRBD1 (7 bases). Material for sequencing was blood. The clonotype was recovered from a woman aged 60-75 years in good health. The CDR3 coding sequence is TGTGCCAGCAGCCAGGCAGGAGCAGGGGGGTTGGCTGGGGCCAACGTCCTGACTTTC. Residues: CASSQAGAGGLAGANVLTF.